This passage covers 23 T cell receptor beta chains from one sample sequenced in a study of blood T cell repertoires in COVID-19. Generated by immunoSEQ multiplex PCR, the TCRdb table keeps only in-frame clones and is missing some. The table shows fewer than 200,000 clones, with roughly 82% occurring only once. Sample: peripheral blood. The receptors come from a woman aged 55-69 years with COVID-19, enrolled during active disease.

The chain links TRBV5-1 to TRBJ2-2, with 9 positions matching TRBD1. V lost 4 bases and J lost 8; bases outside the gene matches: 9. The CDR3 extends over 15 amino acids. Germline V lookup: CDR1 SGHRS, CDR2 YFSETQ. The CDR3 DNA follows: TGCGCCAGCAGCCCAAGGACAGGGGATTTAGGGGAGCTGTTTTTT. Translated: CASSPRTGDLGELFF.

In DNA, the CDR3 is TGTGCCAGCAGCCAGGGACTAGCGGGCCTCACAGATACGCAGTATTTT. Its translation: CASSQGLAGLTDTQYF. The chain links TRBV7-2 to TRBJ2-3; TRBD2 aligns across 12 bases. Losses at the gene ends were 5 bases for V and 2 bases for J; bases not matched to a gene: 5. Germline CDR1 and CDR2: SGHTA and FQGNSA. The CDR3 spans 16 residues.

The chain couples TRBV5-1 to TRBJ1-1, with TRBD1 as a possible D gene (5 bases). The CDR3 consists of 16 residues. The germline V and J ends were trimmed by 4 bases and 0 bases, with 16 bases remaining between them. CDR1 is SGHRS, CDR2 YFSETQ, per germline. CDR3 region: CASSPLAGQMNTEAFF. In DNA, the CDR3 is TGCGCCAGCAGCCCACTGGCAGGACAAATGAACACTGAAGCTTTCTTT.

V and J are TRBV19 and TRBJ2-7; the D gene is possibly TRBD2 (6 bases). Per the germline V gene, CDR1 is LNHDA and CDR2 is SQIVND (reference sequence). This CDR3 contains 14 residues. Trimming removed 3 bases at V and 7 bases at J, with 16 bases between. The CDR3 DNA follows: TGTGCCAGTAGTATTCAGGGAGGCGGCATGGAGCAGTACTTC. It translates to CASSIQGGGMEQYF.

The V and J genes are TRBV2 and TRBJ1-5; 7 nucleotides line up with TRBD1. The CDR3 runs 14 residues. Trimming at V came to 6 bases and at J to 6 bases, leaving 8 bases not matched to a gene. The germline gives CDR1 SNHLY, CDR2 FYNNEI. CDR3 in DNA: TGTGCCAGCAGGGGACAGCGAGGGAGTCAGCCCCAGCATTTT. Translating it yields CASRGQRGSQPQHF.

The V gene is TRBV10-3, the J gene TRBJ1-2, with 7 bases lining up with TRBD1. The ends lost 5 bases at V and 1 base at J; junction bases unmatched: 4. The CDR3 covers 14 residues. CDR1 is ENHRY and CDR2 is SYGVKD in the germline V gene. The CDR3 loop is CAISRGQDNYGYTF. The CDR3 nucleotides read TGTGCCATCAGTAGAGGACAGGATAACTATGGCTACACCTTC.

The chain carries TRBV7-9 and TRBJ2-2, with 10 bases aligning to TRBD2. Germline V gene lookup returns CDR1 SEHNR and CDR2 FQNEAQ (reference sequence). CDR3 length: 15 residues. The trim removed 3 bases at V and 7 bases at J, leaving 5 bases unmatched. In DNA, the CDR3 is TGTGCCAGCAGCTTCCCCGGGACTAGCGTCGGGGAGCTGTTTTTT. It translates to CASSFPGTSVGELFF.

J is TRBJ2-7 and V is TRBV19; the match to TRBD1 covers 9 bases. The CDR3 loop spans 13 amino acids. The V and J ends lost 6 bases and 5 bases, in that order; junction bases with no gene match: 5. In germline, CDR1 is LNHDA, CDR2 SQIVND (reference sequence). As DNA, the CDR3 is TGTGCCAGTAGAGCAGACAGGGGGGACGAGCAGTACTTC. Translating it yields CASRADRGDEQYF. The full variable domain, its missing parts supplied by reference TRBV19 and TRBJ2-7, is DGGITQSPKYLFRKEGQNVTLSCEQNLNHDAMYWYRQDPGQGLRLIYYSQIVNDFQKGDIAEGYSVSREKKESFPLTVTSAQKNPTAFYLCASRADRGDEQYFGPGTRLTVT.

CDR3 residues: CASTPLSSYNSPLHF. The DNA of the CDR3 is TGTGCCAGTACCCCCCTGAGCTCCTATAATTCACCCCTCCACTTT. The rearrangement joins TRBV28 to TRBJ1-6, with D unclear. The CDR3 totals 15 residues. CDR1 is MDHEN and CDR2 is SYDVKM in the germline V gene. The ends were cut back, 9 bases at V and 0 bases at J, with 12 bases in the middle.

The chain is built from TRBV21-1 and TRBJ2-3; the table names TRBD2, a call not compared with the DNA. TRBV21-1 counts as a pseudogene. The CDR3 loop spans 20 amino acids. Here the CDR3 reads CASSNCKPRTSGGSTDTQYF. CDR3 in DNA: TGTGCCAGCAGCAATTGCAAACCACGGACTAGCGGGGGAAGCACAGATACGCAGTATTTT.

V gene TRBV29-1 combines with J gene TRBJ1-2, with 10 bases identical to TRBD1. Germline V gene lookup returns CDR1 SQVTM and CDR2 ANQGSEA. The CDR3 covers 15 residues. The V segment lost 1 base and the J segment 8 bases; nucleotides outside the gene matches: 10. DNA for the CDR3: TGCAGCGTTGAAGTTTTTGGGACAGGGGATCCCGGCTACACCTTC. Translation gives CSVEVFGTGDPGYTF.

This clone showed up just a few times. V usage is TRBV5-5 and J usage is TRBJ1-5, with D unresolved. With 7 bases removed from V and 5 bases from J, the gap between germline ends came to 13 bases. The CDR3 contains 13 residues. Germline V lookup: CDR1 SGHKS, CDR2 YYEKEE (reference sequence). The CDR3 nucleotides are TGTGCCAGCTCTTCGAGGTGGGATCAGCCCCAGCATTTT. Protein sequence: CASSSRWDQPQHF.

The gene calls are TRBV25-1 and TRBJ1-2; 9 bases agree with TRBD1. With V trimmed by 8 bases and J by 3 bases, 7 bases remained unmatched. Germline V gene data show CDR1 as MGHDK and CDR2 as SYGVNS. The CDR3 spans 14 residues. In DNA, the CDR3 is TGTGCCAGCTCGGGACAGGGTAAAGACTATGGCTACACCTTC. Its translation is CASSGQGKDYGYTF.

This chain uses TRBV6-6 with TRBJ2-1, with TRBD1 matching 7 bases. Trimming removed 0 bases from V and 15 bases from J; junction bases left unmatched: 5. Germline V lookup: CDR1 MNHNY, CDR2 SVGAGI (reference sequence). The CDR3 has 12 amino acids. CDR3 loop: CASSYSKGARFF. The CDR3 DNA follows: TGTGCCAGCAGTTACTCAAAGGGGGCGAGGTTCTTC.

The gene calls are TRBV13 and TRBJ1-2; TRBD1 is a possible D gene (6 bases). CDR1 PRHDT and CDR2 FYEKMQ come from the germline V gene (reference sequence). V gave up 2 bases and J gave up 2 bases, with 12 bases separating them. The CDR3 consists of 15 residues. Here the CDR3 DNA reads TGTGCCAGCAGCTTATTAGGACAGCAAAACTATGGCTACACCTTC. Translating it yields CASSLLGQQNYGYTF.

The CDR3 protein is CASSGAGKGEKLFF. In DNA form, the CDR3 reads TGCGCCAGCAGCGGGGCAGGGAAGGGTGAAAAACTGTTTTTT. The rearrangement joins TRBV5-1 to TRBJ1-4; D perhaps matches TRBD1 (5 bases). The length of the CDR3 is 14 residues. CDR1 SGHRS and CDR2 YFSETQ come from the germline V gene. V was pared by 4 bases and J by 7 bases, with 14 bases between.

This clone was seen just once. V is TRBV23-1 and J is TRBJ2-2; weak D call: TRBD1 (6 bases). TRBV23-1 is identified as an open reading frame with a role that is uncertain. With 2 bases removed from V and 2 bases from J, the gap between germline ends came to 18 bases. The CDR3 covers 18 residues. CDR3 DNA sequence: TGCGCCAGCAGTCAACTTTTACAGGGAGTCTTCAACACCGGGGAGCTGTTTTTT. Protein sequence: CASSQLLQGVFNTGELFF.

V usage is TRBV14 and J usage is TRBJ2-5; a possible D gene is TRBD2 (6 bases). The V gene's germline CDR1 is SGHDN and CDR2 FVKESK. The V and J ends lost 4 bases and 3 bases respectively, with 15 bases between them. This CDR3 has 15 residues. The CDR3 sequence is CASSPPGRWEETQYF. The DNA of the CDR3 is TGTGCCAGCAGCCCCCCAGGGAGGTGGGAAGAGACCCAGTACTTC.

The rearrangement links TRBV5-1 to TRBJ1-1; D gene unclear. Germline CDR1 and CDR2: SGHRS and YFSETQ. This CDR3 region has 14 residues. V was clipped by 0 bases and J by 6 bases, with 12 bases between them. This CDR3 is CASSLDPGSAEAFF. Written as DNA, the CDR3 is TGCGCCAGCAGCTTGGACCCCGGCAGCGCTGAAGCTTTCTTT.

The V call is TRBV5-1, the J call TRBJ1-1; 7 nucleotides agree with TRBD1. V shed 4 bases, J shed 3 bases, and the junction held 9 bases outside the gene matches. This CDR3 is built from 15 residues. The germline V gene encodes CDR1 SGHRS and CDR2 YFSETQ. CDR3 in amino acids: CASSITGVSDTEAFF. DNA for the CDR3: TGCGCCAGCAGCATAACAGGGGTTTCGGACACTGAAGCTTTCTTT.

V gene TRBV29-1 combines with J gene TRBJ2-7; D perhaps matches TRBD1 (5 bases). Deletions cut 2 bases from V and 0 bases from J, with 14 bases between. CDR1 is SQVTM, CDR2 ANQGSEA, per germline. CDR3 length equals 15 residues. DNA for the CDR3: TGCAGCGTTGAATTGCGGCAGGGCCACTCCTACGAGCAGTACTTC. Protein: CSVELRQGHSYEQYF.

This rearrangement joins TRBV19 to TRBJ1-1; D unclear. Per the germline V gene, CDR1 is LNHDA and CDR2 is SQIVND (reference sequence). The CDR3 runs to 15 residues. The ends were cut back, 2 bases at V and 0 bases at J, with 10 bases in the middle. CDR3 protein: CASSISGRLNTEAFF. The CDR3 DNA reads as TGTGCCAGTAGTATAAGTGGCAGGCTGAACACTGAAGCTTTCTTT.

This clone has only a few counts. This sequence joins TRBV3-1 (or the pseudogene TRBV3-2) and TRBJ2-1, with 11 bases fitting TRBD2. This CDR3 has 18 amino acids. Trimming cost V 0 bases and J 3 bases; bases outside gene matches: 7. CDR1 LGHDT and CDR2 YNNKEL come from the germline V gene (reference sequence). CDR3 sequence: CASSQDPPGTSGYNEQFF. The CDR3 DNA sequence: TGTGCCAGCAGCCAAGACCCCCCCGGGACTAGCGGCTACAATGAGCAGTTCTTC.